This T cell receptor beta chain was identified in a study of identical twins (dated by TCRdb to the mid-2010s). With respect to the entire study: TCR alpha and beta repertoires from monozygotic twins, unrelated adults of various ages and cord blood were deep-sequenced to test whether fetal clonotypes persist. To rule out contamination, replicate twin experiments were performed at different times with different library preparation protocols. The paper as a whole reports these results and caveats: Abundant cord blood beta clonotypes had fewer insertions, young adult naive repertoires showed a similar but weaker trend, and memory repertoires showed no such trend. Compared with coincidental sharing between unrelated individuals, an excess of low generation-probability sequences was observed among out-of-frame TCR alpha sequences shared between twins. Conclusions relied on cross-sectional statistical analysis, since the same donors could not be followed over many years. A weaker excess of twin sharing was found in beta out-of-frame sequences because the signal-to-noise ratio was lowered by fewer shared sequences. Out-of-frame TCR alpha sharing in monozygotic twins was systematically underestimated by recombination models, whereas sharing between unrelated individuals was in agreement with the recombination models. Zero-insertion analyses could be partly confounded by invariant T cells such as MAIT and iNKT, although diverse VJ usage argued against such confounding for most clonotypes.

This clonotype was counted a few times. The antigen it recognizes is unknown. Within one base of it there is no much larger clone, and no base qualities were kept. Library prep was done by 5' RACE. Instrument used: Illumina HiSeq 2000. Template switching introduced a universal primer binding site; the final cDNA contained a unique molecular identifier, enabling accurate counting of TCR cDNA molecules. First-strand cDNA for TCR alpha and beta chains was synthesized from specific primers in the conserved constant-segment region. To control for contamination, every cDNA library carried two barcodes: a SMART-Mk sample barcode plus Illumina barcodes. TruSeq adapter sequences along with Illumina sample barcodes were introduced in two successive PCR steps. TCR alpha and beta cDNA libraries were sequenced on the Illumina HiSeq platform with custom primers. The paper's data handling went like this. Raw reads were processed with MiGEC to extract unique molecular identifiers, and MiXCR was used to determine CDR3 positions. For each individual, recombination models were inferred using an EM algorithm with the repgenHMM and IGoR tools. The tcR package in R was used for shared clonotype analysis, with sharing normalized by the product of cloneset sizes. Out-of-frame nonproductive sequences were analyzed to study raw recombination free of thymic and clonal selection effects. TCRdb handled the public reads itself, with Q25 trimming in fastp and clone calling in MiXCR, and kept productive beta chains. Each CDR3 protein appears once, grouped with its most common genes and DNA. TCRdb, not the original authors, processed these V and J calls. The sample contains some 500,000 distinct CDR3 sequences, 13% to 15% of them found a single time. The ten largest make up 0.52% of the sample.

The CDR3 numbers 16 residues from cysteine through phenylalanine. CDR3 DNA is the only sequence kept; it has 48 bases, read in frame from the first base. V and J are trimmed by 2 bases and 2 bases, and the gene matches miss 3 bases of the junction. Looking up the germline V gene yields CDR1 MNHEY and CDR2 SVGEGT. All donors were healthy Caucasians. Three pairs of female monozygotic twins, all aged 18 to 29 years, made up the twin cohort. Positive isolation kits from Invitrogen were used to isolate CD4+ and CD8+ T cell populations. The data also belong to a second study, concerning yellow fever vaccine responses in identical twins. That second report states: The authors reported that the T cell response to vaccination in identical twins appeared partly convergent and partly personalized. In identical twins, the study followed T cell clones that responded to the vaccine with precision.

Source material: CD4+ T cells sorted from blood. The source of this sequence is a young woman in good health. Here the chain combines TRBV6-2 or TRBV6-3 and TRBJ2-7, with 13 middle bases fitting TRBD2. For the CDR3, the sequence is CASSYGLAGDPYEQYF. The DNA sequence is given as TGTGCCAGCAGTTACGGACTAGCGGGGGACCCCTACGAGCAGTACTTC.